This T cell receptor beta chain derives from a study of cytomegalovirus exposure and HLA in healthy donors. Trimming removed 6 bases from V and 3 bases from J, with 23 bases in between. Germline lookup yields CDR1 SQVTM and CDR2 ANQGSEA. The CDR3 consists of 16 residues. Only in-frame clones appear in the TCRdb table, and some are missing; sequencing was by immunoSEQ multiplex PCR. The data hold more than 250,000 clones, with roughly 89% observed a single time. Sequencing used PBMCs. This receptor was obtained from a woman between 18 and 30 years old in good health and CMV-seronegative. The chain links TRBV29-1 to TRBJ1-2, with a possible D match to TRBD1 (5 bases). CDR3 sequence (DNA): TGCAGCGTCCGCTGGGGCGGCAGTCTGACTGACTATGGCTACACCTTC. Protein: CSVRWGGSLTDYGYTF. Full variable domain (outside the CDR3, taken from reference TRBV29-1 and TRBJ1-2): SAVISQKPSRDICQRGTSLTIQCQVDSQVTMMFWYRQQPGQSLTLIATANQGSEATYESGFVIDKFPISRPNLTFSTLTVSNMSPEDSSIYLCSVRWGGSLTDYGYTFGSGTRLTVV.